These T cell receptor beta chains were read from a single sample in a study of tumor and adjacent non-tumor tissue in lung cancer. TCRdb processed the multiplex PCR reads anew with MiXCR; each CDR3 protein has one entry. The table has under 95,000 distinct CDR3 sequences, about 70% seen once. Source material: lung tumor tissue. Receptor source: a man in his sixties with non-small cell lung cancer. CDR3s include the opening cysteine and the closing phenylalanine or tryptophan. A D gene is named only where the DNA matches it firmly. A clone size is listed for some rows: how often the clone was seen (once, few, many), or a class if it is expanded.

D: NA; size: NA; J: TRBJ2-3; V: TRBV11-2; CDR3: CASSLIGADTQYF; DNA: TGTGCCAGCAGCTTGATAGGGGCAGATACGCAGTATTTT
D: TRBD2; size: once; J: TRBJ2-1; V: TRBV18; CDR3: CASSPRVPVDQRGGLNEQFF; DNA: TGTGCCAGCTCACCACGTGTACCCGTGGATCAGCGGGGGGGCTTGAATGAGCAGTTCTTC
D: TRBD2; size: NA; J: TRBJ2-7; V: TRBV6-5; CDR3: CASSSGLGVYGQYF; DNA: TGTGCCAGCAGTTCGGGACTAGGTGTTTACGGACAGTACTTC
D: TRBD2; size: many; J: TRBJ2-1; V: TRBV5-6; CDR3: CASSFLGLASSYNEQFF; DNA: TGTGCCAGCAGCTTCTTAGGACTAGCGAGCTCCTACAATGAGCAGTTCTTC
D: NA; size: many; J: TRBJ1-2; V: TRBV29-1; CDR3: CSAERGKANYGYTF; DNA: TGCAGCGCCGAGAGAGGGAAGGCTAACTATGGCTACACCTTC
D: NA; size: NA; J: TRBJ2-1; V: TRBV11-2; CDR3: CASSLVGKLPYRGEQFF; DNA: TGTGCCAGTAGCTTAGTGGGGAAACTGCCGTACCGAGGGGAGCAGTTCTTC
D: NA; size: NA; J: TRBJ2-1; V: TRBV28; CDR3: CASSEGIPPRNNEQFF; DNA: TGTGCCAGCAGTGAAGGGATACCCCCTCGGAACAATGAGCAGTTCTTC
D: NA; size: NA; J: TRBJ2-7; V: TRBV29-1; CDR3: CDAATEPYEHYF; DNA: TGCGACGCTGCTACAGAGCCCTACGAGCACTACTTC
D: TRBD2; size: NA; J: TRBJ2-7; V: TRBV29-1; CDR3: CSIVLAGGPNEQYF; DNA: TGCAGCATCGTACTAGCGGGAGGGCCAAACGAGCAGTACTTC
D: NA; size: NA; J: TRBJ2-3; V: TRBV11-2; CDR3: CVSTETDSDTQYF; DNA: TGTGTCAGCACCGAGACGGACTCAGATACGCAGTATTTT
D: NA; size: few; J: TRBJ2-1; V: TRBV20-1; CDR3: CSAREVSHNEQFF; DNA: TGCAGTGCTAGAGAGGTTTCCCACAATGAGCAGTTTTTC
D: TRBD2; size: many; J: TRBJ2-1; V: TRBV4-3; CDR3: CASSQDLAGADYNEQFF; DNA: TGCGCCAGCAGCCAAGATCTGGCGGGAGCAGACTACAATGAGCAGTTCTTC
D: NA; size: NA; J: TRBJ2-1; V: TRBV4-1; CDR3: CANSQEDSTYNEQFF; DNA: TGCGCCAACAGCCAAGAAGACAGCACCTACAATGAACAGTTCTTC
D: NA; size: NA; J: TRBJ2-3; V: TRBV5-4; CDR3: CVSSSQWDTQYF; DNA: TGTGTCAGCAGCTCCCAGTGGGATACGCAGTATTTT
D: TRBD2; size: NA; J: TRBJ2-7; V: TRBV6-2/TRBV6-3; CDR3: CANEKETSGSNEQYF; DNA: TGTGCCAACGAGAAGGAAACTAGCGGGTCCAACGAGCAGTACTTC
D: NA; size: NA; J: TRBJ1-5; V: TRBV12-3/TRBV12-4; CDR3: CASSLVLQGADKQHF; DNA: TGTGCCAGCAGTTTAGTCCTGCAGGGCGCAGATAAGCAGCATTTT
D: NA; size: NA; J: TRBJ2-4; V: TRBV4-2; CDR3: CASSLTISSGENIQYF; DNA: TGTGCCAGCAGCCTCACTATTTCAAGCGGAGAAAACATTCAGTACTTC
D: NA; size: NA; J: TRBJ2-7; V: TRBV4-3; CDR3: CASSQDGNSYQQYF; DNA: TGCGCCAGCAGCCAAGATGGGAATTCCTACCAACAGTACTTC
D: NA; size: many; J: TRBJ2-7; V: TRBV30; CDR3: CAHGRGREQYF; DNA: TGTGCCCATGGTCGAGGACGCGAGCAGTACTTC
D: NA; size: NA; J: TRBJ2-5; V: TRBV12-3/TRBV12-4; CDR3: CASSRETSREEAQYF; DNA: TGTGCCAGCAGCCGTGAAACTAGCAGGGAGGAGGCCCAGTACTTC
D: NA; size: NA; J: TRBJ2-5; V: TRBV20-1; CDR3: CSVRDPASPQETQYF; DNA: TGCAGTGTTAGAGATCCGGCTAGCCCACAAGAGACCCAGTATTTC
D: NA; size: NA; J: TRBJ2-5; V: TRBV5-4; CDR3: CASSMEVTGGRAETQYF; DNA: TGTGCCAGCAGCATGGAGGTCACCGGCGGCAGGGCAGAGACCCAGTACTTC
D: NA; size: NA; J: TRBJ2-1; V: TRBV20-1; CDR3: CSTHIPTGDYNEQFF; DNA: TGCAGTACTCACATTCCCACGGGGGATTACAATGAGCAGTTCTTC
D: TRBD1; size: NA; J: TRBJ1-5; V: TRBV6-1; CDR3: CASSGNWQGVRPQHF; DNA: TGTGCCAGCAGTGGGAATTGGCAGGGGGTGCGGCCCCAGCATTTT
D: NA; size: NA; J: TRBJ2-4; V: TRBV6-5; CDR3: CSSSRGGLAKNIHYF; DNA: TGTTCCAGCAGTCGGGGCGGTCTCGCCAAAAACATTCATTACTTC
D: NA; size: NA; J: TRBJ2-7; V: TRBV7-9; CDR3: CASGGSSYEQYF; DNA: TGTGCCAGCGGGGGCAGCTCCTACGAGCAGTACTTC
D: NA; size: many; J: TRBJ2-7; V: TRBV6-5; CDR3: CASSYSTGFSSVSYEQYF; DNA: TGTGCCAGCAGTTACTCGACAGGCTTCTCATCAGTCTCCTACGAGCAGTACTTC
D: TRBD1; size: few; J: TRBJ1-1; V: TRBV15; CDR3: CVTSETGGNPGEAFF; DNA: TGTGTCACCAGCGAAACAGGGGGCAACCCCGGTGAAGCTTTCTTT
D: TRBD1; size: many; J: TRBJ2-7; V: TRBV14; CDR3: CASSQAATGGGEQYF; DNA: TGTGCCAGCAGCCAAGCGGCTACAGGGGGCGGCGAGCAGTACTTC
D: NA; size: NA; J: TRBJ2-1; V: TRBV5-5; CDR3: CASSYSGQQHNEQLF; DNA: TGTGCCAGCAGCTACAGTGGACAGCAACACAATGAGCAGCTCTTC